The 16 T cell receptor beta chains listed next were all sequenced from one sample in a study of T-cell memory formation after mild COVID-19. TCRdb passed the 5' RACE reads through MiXCR, listing each CDR3 protein once. The repertoire consists of approximately 400,000 distinct CDR3 sequences, with roughly 18% occurring once and the leading ten covering under 25%. Specimen: PBMCs or a T cell subset sorted from them (not recorded which). The origin of the receptors is a man in his late teens or twenties who had mild COVID-19 (a few samples of this study predate the infection). Cell type and time point are not known.

V usage is TRBV30 and J usage is TRBJ2-1; 10 bases are shared with TRBD2. Looked up from germline, CDR1 is GTSNPN and CDR2 is SVGIG (reference sequence). The CDR3 spans 16 residues. The V gene end was trimmed by 2 bases and the J gene end by 0 bases; junction bases not matched to a gene: 4. In DNA form, the CDR3 reads TGTGCCTGGAGTCTAGCGGGGGCCAGCTCCTACAATGAGCAGTTCTTC. It specifies CAWSLAGASSYNEQFF.

This clonotype was seen a few times. The chain is built from TRBV5-1 and TRBJ2-2; weak D call: TRBD1 (6 bases). Germline loops: CDR1 SGHRS, CDR2 YFSETQ. The CDR3 covers 15 residues. V was pared by 7 bases and J by 0 bases, with 13 bases between. In DNA, the CDR3 is TGCGCCAGCGGCCCAGGACAGCCGAACACCGGGGAGCTGTTTTTT. The encoded protein is CASGPGQPNTGELFF.

This clonotype was detected a few times. The chain combines TRBV14 with TRBJ2-1, with TRBD1 as a possible D gene (6 bases). The germline V gene encodes CDR1 SGHDN and CDR2 FVKESK. V shed 1 base and J shed 5 bases, with 15 bases lying between them. This CDR3 comprises 16 residues. CDR3 coding DNA: TGTGCCAGCAGCCAAGCGGAGACAGGTCTGGACAATGAGCAGTTCTTC. It specifies CASSQAETGLDNEQFF.

This clonotype was counted between two and nine times. The gene calls are TRBV6-6 and TRBJ2-1; TRBD2 matches at 8 bases. In germline, CDR1 is MNHNY, CDR2 SVGAGI (reference sequence). V dropped 5 bases and J dropped 6; count of bases not matched to a gene: 9. The CDR3 totals 15 residues. The CDR3 is CASSRTGLGGNEQFF. As DNA, the CDR3 is TGTGCCAGCAGTAGAACGGGACTAGGGGGCAATGAGCAGTTCTTC.

This clonotype occurred a few times. The V call is TRBV4-1, the J call TRBJ2-1; 11 nucleotides match TRBD2. J gave up 2 bases and V 7 bases, and 13 bases lay outside the gene matches. Germline V gene sequence: CDR1 MGHRA, CDR2 YSYEKL. This CDR3 region has 18 residues. In nucleotides, the CDR3 is TGCGCCAGCAATCGTCGTGGTAGCGGGGGGGCCCCCTACAATGAGCAGTTCTTC. This sequence encodes CASNRRGSGGAPYNEQFF.

This clonotype has a handful of counts. This chain connects TRBV4-1 to TRBJ1-3; 7 bases align to TRBD1. This CDR3 comprises 15 residues. Germline trimming cut 4 bases from V and 1 base from J; bases unmatched to any gene: 4. The V gene's germline CDR1 is MGHRA and CDR2 YSYEKL. Here the CDR3 DNA reads TGCGCCAGCAGCCCCCAACAGGGGTCTGGAAACACCATATATTTT. As protein: CASSPQQGSGNTIYF.

This clonotype was counted between two and nine times. This chain links TRBV18 with TRBJ2-7, with D maybe TRBD2 (5 bases). Germline V gene sequence: CDR1 KGHSH, CDR2 LQKENI. This CDR3 is built from 13 residues. V lost 6 bases to trimming and J lost 3 bases, with 12 bases between them. This CDR3 is CASSPSRDYEQYF. The CDR3 nucleotides read TGTGCCAGCTCGCCCTCCCGGGACTACGAGCAGTACTTC.

V gene TRBV7-3 combines with J gene TRBJ2-1, with 7 nucleotides matching TRBD1. This CDR3 has 14 amino acids. Trimming took 5 bases from V and 5 from J; bases not matched to a gene: 6. Germline CDR1 and CDR2: SGHTA and FQGTGA. The CDR3 protein is CASSPTGSNNEQFF. The CDR3 nucleotides read TGTGCCAGCAGCCCGACAGGGTCCAACAATGAGCAGTTCTTC.

This clonotype appeared a few times. The gene calls are TRBV4-1 and TRBJ1-2, with D uncertain. CDR3 size: 15 residues. The ends were cut back, 6 bases at V and 2 bases at J, with 16 bases in the middle. Per germline, CDR1 MGHRA and CDR2 YSYEKL. The CDR3 loop is CASRPRFGRNYGYTF. Written as DNA, the CDR3 is TGCGCCAGCAGACCAAGGTTCGGCCGAAACTATGGCTACACCTTC.

J is TRBJ1-2 and V is TRBV15; no reliable D call. Germline V gene lookup returns CDR1 LNHNV and CDR2 YYDKDF (reference sequence). V lost 0 bases to trimming and J lost 0 bases, with 5 bases between them. The CDR3 is made up of 14 amino acids. The CDR3 nucleotides are TGTGCCACCAGCAGAGACGCAGCTAACTATGGCTACACCTTC. Amino acid sequence: CATSRDAANYGYTF.

The sample holds many counts of this clonotype. The chain recombines TRBV5-1 with TRBJ2-3; D unclear. The germline CDR1 and CDR2 sequences are SGHRS and YFSETQ. The CDR3 has 13 amino acids. V was cut by 4 bases and J by 4 bases, with 10 bases left in between. The CDR3 loop reads CASSAPGADTQYF. The CDR3 nucleotides are TGCGCCAGCAGCGCGCCGGGTGCAGATACGCAGTATTTT.

This clonotype occurred a few times. The chain uses TRBV27 and TRBJ2-1; possible D gene TRBD1, 6 bases. This CDR3 has 12 residues. Germline V gene data show CDR1 as MNHEY and CDR2 as SMNVEV (reference sequence). The V end was cut by 7 bases, the J end by 9 bases, with 13 bases between. The CDR3, as DNA: TGTGCCAGCACCTTGACAGGCGGTGAGCAGTTCTTC. Translating gives CASTLTGGEQFF.

This clonotype was observed many times. The CDR3 coding sequence is TGCGCCAGCAGCTTGGGACTAGCGGCTTGGGATACGCAGTATTTT. As protein: CASSLGLAAWDTQYF. The chain joins TRBV5-1 to TRBJ2-3; 9 bases are shared with TRBD2. Germline CDR1 reads SGHRS; CDR2 reads YFSETQ. Trimming cost V 0 bases and J 6 bases; bases outside gene matches: 5. This CDR3 spans 15 amino acids.

The chain combines TRBV29-1 with TRBJ2-5, with D possibly called TRBD1 or TRBD2 (5 bases each). CDR3 length: 12 residues. Trimming shortened V by 7 bases and J by 5 bases, and 14 bases separated the two germline ends. Germline V gene data show CDR1 as SQVTM and CDR2 as ANQGSEA. The CDR3 nucleotides read TGCAGCGCCGACCATTGGGGGGAGACCCAGTACTTC. Its translation is CSADHWGETQYF.

The gene calls are TRBV4-3 and TRBJ2-3, with no clear D. The V gene lost 0 bases and the J gene lost 3 bases, with 10 bases spanning the gap. CDR1 and CDR2 (germline): LGHNA, YSLEER. CDR3 length: 15 amino acids. CDR3 protein: CASSQDQAATDTQYF. The CDR3 DNA is TGCGCCAGCAGCCAAGATCAGGCGGCAACAGATACGCAGTATTTT.

V usage is TRBV20-1 and J usage is TRBJ1-4, with a weak D call TRBD1 (5 bases). This CDR3 spans 13 amino acids. Trimming took off 3 bases at V and 4 bases at J, with 9 bases between the two ends. CDR1 and CDR2 (germline): DFQATT, SNEGSKA (reference sequence). The CDR3 sequence is CSARGGVNEKLFF. The CDR3 coding sequence is TGCAGTGCTAGGGGGGGGGTTAATGAAAAACTGTTTTTT.